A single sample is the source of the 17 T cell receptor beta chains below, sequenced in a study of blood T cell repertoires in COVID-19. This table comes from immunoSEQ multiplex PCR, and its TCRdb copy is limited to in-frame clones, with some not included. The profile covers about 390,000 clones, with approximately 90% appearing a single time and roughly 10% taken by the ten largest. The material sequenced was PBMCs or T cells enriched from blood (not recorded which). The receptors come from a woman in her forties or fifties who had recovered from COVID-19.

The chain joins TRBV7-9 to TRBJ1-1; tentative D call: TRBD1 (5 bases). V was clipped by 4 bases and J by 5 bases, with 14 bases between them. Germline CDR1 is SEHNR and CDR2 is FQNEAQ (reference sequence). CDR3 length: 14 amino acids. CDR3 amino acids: CASSSRGGGTEAFF. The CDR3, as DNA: TGTGCCAGCAGCTCGCGGGGCGGCGGGACTGAAGCTTTCTTT.

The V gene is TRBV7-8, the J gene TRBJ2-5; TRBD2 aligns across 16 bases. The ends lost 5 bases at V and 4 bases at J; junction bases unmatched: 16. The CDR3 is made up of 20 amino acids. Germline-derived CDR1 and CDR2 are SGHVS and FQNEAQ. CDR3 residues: CASSPREPGLAGGQRETQYF. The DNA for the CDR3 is TGTGCCAGCAGCCCCCGAGAGCCGGGACTAGCGGGGGGGCAACGAGAGACCCAGTACTTC.

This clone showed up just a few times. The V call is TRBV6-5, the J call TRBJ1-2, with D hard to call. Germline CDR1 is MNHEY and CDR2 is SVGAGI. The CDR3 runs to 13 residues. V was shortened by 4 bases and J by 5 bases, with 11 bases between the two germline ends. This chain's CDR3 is CASSSDILYGYTF. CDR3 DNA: TGTGCCAGCAGTTCCGACATCCTGTATGGCTACACCTTC.

CDR3 amino acids: CASSLAFPSYNEQFF. For the CDR3, the DNA is TGTGCCAGCAGCTTAGCCTTCCCCTCCTACAATGAGCAGTTCTTC. The chain joins TRBV7-9 to TRBJ2-1; D is ambiguous. V was trimmed by 0 bases and J by 0 bases, leaving 6 bases between them. CDR3 length: 15 residues. Germline V gene data show CDR1 as SEHNR and CDR2 as FQNEAQ (reference sequence).

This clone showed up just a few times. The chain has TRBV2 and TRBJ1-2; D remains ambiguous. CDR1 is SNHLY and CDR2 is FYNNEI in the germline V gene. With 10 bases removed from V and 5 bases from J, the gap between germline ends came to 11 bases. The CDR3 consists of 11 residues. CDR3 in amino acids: CAIYGLYGYTF. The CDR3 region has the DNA TGTGCCATATATGGGCTGTATGGCTACACCTTC.

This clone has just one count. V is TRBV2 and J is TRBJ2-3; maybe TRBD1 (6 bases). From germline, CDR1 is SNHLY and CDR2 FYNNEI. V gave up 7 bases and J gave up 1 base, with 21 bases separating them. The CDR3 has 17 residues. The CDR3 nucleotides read TGTGCCAGCACTCAAGACGTACCGTGGGGGCGCACAGATACGCAGTATTTT. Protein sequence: CASTQDVPWGRTDTQYF.

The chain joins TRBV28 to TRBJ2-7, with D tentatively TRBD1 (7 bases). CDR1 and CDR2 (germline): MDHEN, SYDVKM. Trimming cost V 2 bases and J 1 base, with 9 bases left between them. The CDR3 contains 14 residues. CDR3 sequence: CASSLQGGSYEQYF. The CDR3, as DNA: TGTGCCAGCAGTTTACAGGGGGGATCCTACGAGCAGTACTTC.

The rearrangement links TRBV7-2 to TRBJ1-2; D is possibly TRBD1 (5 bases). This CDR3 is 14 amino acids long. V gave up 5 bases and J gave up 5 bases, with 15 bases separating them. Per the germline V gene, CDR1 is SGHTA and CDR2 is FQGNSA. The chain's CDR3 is CASSALGGDYGYTF. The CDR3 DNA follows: TGTGCCAGCAGCGCCCTGGGGGGGGATTATGGCTACACCTTC. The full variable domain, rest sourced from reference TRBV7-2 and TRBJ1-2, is GAGVSQSPSNKVTEKGKDVELRCDPISGHTALYWYRQSLGQGLEFLIYFQGNSAPDKSGLPSDRFSAERTGGSVSTLTIQRTQQEDSAVYLCASSALGGDYGYTFGSGTRLTVV.

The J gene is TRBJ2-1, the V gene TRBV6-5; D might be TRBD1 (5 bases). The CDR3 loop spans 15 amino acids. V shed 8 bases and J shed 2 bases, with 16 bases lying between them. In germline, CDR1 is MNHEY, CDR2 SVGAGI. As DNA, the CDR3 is TGTGCCAGCTCGGCAGGGCCCTATACCTACAATGAGCAGTTCTTC. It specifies CASSAGPYTYNEQFF.

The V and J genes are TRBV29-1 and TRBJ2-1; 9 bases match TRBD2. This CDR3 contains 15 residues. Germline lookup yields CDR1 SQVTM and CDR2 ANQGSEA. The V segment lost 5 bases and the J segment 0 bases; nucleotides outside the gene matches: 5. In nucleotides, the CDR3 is TGCAGCGTTCCGACTAGCGGAAGCTCCTACAATGAGCAGTTCTTC. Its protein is CSVPTSGSSYNEQFF.

The CDR3 spells CASSTLTGLNNSPLHF. CDR3 nucleotides: TGTGCCAGCAGCACCTTGACAGGGTTGAATAATTCACCCCTCCACTTT. The gene calls are TRBV7-2 and TRBJ1-6, with 7 bases that match TRBD1. CDR1 and CDR2 (germline): SGHTA, FQGNSA. CDR3 size: 16 residues. With 5 bases clipped from V and 5 bases from J, the junction kept 9 bases outside the gene matches.

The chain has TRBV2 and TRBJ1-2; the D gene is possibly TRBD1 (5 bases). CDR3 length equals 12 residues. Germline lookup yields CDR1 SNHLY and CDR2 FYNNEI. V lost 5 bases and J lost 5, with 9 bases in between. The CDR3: CASSKTEYGYTF. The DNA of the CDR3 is TGTGCCAGCAGTAAGACAGAGTATGGCTACACCTTC. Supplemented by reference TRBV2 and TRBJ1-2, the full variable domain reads EPEVTQTPSHQVTQMGQEVILRCVPISNHLYFYWYRQILGQKVEFLVSFYNNEISEKSEIFDDQFSVERPDGSNFTLKIRSTKLEDSAMYFCASSKTEYGYTFGSGTRLTVV.

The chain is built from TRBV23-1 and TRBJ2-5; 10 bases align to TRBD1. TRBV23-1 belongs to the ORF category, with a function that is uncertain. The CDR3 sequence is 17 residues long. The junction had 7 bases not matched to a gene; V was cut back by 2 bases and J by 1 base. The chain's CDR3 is CASSQRHRDRGQETQYF. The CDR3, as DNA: TGCGCCAGCAGTCAACGACACCGGGACAGGGGCCAAGAGACCCAGTACTTC.

The CDR3: CATARRDSSYNEQFF. In nucleotides, the CDR3 is TGTGCCACTGCTCGTAGGGACAGCTCCTACAATGAGCAGTTCTTC. The rearrangement links TRBV10-3 to TRBJ2-1; 7 bases agree with TRBD1. After removal of 10 bases from V and 0 bases from J, the junction contained 9 bases not matched to a gene. Germline V gene sequence: CDR1 ENHRY, CDR2 SYGVKD. The CDR3 extends over 15 amino acids.

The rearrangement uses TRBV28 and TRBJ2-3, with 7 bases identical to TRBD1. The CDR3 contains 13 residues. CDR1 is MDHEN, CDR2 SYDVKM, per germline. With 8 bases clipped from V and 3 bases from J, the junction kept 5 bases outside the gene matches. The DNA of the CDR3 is TGTGCCAGCCGACAGGGTTCGACAGATACGCAGTATTTT. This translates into CASRQGSTDTQYF.

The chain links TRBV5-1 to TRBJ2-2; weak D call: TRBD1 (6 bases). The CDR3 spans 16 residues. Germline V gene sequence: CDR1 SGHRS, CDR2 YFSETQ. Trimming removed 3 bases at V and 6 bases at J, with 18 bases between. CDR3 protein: CASSSGAGVRAGELFF. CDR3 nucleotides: TGCGCCAGCAGCTCCGGCGCAGGGGTGAGGGCCGGGGAGCTGTTTTTT.

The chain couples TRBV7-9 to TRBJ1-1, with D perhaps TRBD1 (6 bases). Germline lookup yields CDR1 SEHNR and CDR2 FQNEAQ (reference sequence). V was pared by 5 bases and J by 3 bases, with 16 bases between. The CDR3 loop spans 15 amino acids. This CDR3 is CASSKNRDIHTEAFF. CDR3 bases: TGTGCCAGCAGCAAAAACAGGGATATTCACACTGAAGCTTTCTTT.